This is a list of T cell receptor beta chains from one sample in a study of technical replicates of blood from several donors. The data were produced by immunoSEQ multiplex PCR, yet TCRdb's version contains in-frame clones alone and is incomplete. The table records roughly 80,000 clones, 90% to 95% of them present only once. What was sequenced was T cells isolated from PBMCs. These receptors were collected from a human donor in good health. Each CDR3 is given with its conserved first and last residue. The D gene is left open where the match is weak. Rows may omit the clone size; those that give it use once, few, many or a size class.

cdr3_nt cdr3_aa j_call v_call d_call clone_size
TGTGCCAGTAGTATTGGGACAGCCTACGAGCAGTACTTC CASSIGTAYEQYF TRBJ2-7 TRBV19 TRBD1 -
TGCGCCAGCAGCGGGGGACTAGCGTTTGGAGGTGAGCAGTTCTTC CASSGGLAFGGEQFF TRBJ2-1 TRBV5-1 TRBD2 -
TGTGCCAGCAGCCCTCACCCGGGACTAGCGGAGGATTTATACGAGCAGTACTTC CASSPHPGLAEDLYEQYF TRBJ2-7 TRBV4-2 TRBD2 -
TGTGCCAGCACACCAGGGAAGGGGAATGAAAAACTGTTTTTT CASTPGKGNEKLFF TRBJ1-4 TRBV7-9 - -
TGCGCCAGCAGCCCAACTAGCGGCTTGTACGAGCAGTACTTC CASSPTSGLYEQYF TRBJ2-7 TRBV5-1 TRBD2 -
TGTGCCAGCAGAGTATCCGGGATCGGGCAGTACTTC CASRVSGIGQYF TRBJ2-7 TRBV6-1 - -
TGCGCCAGCAGCTTGACCGGGACAGAGGGCGAGCAGTACTTC CASSLTGTEGEQYF TRBJ2-7 TRBV5-1 TRBD1 -
TGTGCCAGCAGTTCGGTCCCCCGGGATCAAGCTTTCTTT CASSSVPRDQAFF TRBJ1-1 TRBV28 - -
TGCGCCAGCAGCTTGGTGGAGCTACTTTACAATGAGCAGTTCTTC CASSLVELLYNEQFF TRBJ2-1 TRBV5-1 - -
TGTGCCAGCAGCTTTGATTTGGCGGACACTGAAGCTTTCTTT CASSFDLADTEAFF TRBJ1-1 TRBV7-9 - -
TGTGCCACCCTAGTCCGGCCCGGGGAGCTGTTTTTT CATLVRPGELFF TRBJ2-2 TRBV28 - -
TGTGCCAGTCGTGACAGGTTCAATCAGCCCCAGCATTTT CASRDRFNQPQHF TRBJ1-5 TRBV19 - -
TGTGCCAGCAGCTTAGCGGAGGTGAACACTGAAGCTTTCTTT CASSLAEVNTEAFF TRBJ1-1 TRBV7-8 - -
TGTGCCAGCAAAAAACCGGGGACACGGACATACTACGAGCAGTACTTC CASKKPGTRTYYEQYF TRBJ2-7 TRBV11-2 - -
TGCGCCAGCAGCTTCGGACAGGGAAAGGAAACTGAAGCTTTCTTT CASSFGQGKETEAFF TRBJ1-1 TRBV5-1 TRBD1 -
TGTGCCAGCAGCCCCTTGCCGGGACAACCTAACTATGGCTACACCTTC CASSPLPGQPNYGYTF TRBJ1-2 TRBV7-2 - -
TGTGCCAGCAGTGAATTAGCAGGGGGCGACTATGGCTACACCTTC CASSELAGGDYGYTF TRBJ1-2 TRBV25-1 TRBD1 once
TGTGCCAGCAGGAGTTCTGTGGCCAACGTCCTGACTTTC CASRSSVANVLTF TRBJ2-6 TRBV6-5 - -
TGCGCCAGCAGACCGGACAGCGACTGGGATGAGCAGTTCTTC CASRPDSDWDEQFF TRBJ2-1 TRBV10-1 - -
TGCAGCGTGCGCCGGGACAGATCGGCCGGGGAGCTGTTTTTT CSVRRDRSAGELFF TRBJ2-2 TRBV29-1 TRBD1 -
TGTGCCACCAGCAGAGTAGGGGCCACTGAAGCTTTCTTT CATSRVGATEAFF TRBJ1-1 TRBV15 - -
TGCGCCAGCAGCTATGACCTCAGGGGGATGCCAGACACTGAAGCTTTCTTT CASSYDLRGMPDTEAFF TRBJ1-1 TRBV5-1 TRBD1 -
TGTGCCAGCAGCTTGCTACTGGGACAGGGGAGGAGTCGAGCCGAGCAGTACTTC CASSLLLGQGRSRAEQYF TRBJ2-7 TRBV11-2 TRBD1 -
TGTGCCAGCAGCTTAAGGACCGCGGGACAGGGGGCCTACGAGCAGTACTTC CASSLRTAGQGAYEQYF TRBJ2-7 TRBV7-2 TRBD1 -
TGCGCCAGCAGCAGACAGGGGCTCCTACAAGAGACCCAGTACTTC CASSRQGLLQETQYF TRBJ2-5 TRBV5-1 TRBD1 -
TGTGCCAGCAGCTTCTCTAGCGGGAGCATACAAACAGATACGCAGTATTTT CASSFSSGSIQTDTQYF TRBJ2-3 TRBV7-9 TRBD2 -
TGTGCCAGCAGTGAAGCTAGCGGGGTACTTAGCTCCTACGAGCAGTACTTC CASSEASGVLSSYEQYF TRBJ2-7 TRBV2 TRBD2 -